This is a list of T cell receptor beta chains from one sample in a study of blood T cells in healthy people across ages. TCRdb passed the 5' RACE reads through MiXCR, listing each CDR3 protein once. The sample consists of hundreds of thousands of distinct CDR3 sequences, approximately 52% of them appearing once. The sample comprised blood. The receptors originated from a man between 60 and 70 years old in good health. Both conserved end residues are part of each CDR3. D genes are given only for firm matches. Only some rows state a clone size, as once, few, many or a class for expanded clones.

>TRBV20-1|TRBJ2-7|TRBD1|few
CSASGQGGDEQYF
TGCAGTGCTAGCGGACAGGGTGGCGACGAGCAGTACTTC
>TRBV28|TRBJ2-7|TRBD2|many
CASSLGGLAGASYEQYF
TGTGCCAGCAGCCTGGGGGGACTAGCGGGAGCCTCCTACGAGCAGTACTTC
>TRBV24-1|TRBJ2-5|TRBD1|-
CATSDGQGLETQYF
TGTGCCACCAGTGATGGACAGGGGTTAGAGACCCAGTACTTC
>TRBV12-5|TRBJ2-3|-|-
CASGLGRDTQYF
TGTGCTAGTGGTTTGGGTAGGGATACGCAGTATTTT
>TRBV9|TRBJ2-7|-|-
CASSVLDQSSYEQYF
TGTGCCAGCAGCGTACTGGACCAAAGCTCCTACGAGCAGTACTTC
>TRBV5-1|TRBJ1-1|-|-
CASSFAPPGPGRGNTEAFF
TGCGCCAGCAGCTTCGCTCCCCCCGGGCCCGGACGGGGGAACACTGAAGCTTTCTTT
>TRBV5-1|TRBJ2-2|-|-
CASSPLSVTGELFF
TGCGCCAGCAGCCCCCTCTCCGTCACCGGGGAGCTGTTTTTT
>TRBV7-2|TRBJ2-5|-|-
CASSEWAGSDGTQYF
TGTGCCAGCAGTGAATGGGCAGGGAGTGACGGGACCCAGTACTTC
>TRBV6-1|TRBJ1-5|TRBD1|-
CASSGDRGIINHPQHF
TGTGCCAGCAGTGGAGACAGGGGGATTATTAATCATCCCCAGCATTTT
>TRBV7-9|TRBJ2-7|TRBD2|-
CASSPSSGSAPLSSYEQYF
TGTGCCAGCAGCCCTTCTAGCGGGAGCGCACCGTTAAGCTCCTACGAGCAGTACTTC
>TRBV7-2|TRBJ2-7|TRBD1|few
CASSSRGQGGYEQYF
TGTGCCAGCAGCAGCAGGGGACAGGGTGGTTACGAGCAGTACTTC
>TRBV12-3/TRBV12-4|TRBJ2-1|-|-
CASAVRDEQFF
TGTGCCAGCGCCGTGAGGGATGAGCAGTTCTTC
>TRBV29-1|TRBJ1-2|-|few
CTPGANYGYTF
TGCACCCCTGGGGCTAACTATGGCTACACCTTC
>TRBV6-1|TRBJ2-1|-|-
CASSEVRHPRGYNEQFF
TGTGCCAGCAGTGAAGTAAGGCACCCTAGGGGCTACAATGAGCAGTTCTTC
>TRBV15|TRBJ2-3|TRBD1|few
CATSRGTGGTDTQYF
TGTGCCACCAGCAGAGGGACAGGGGGCACAGATACGCAGTATTTT
>TRBV5-1|TRBJ1-1|-|-
CASSRGKPPPTEAFF
TGCGCCAGCAGTCGGGGGAAGCCGCCCCCCACTGAAGCTTTCTTT
>TRBV7-9|TRBJ2-7|-|few
CASSPDVGPYEQYF
TGTGCCAGCAGCCCGGACGTAGGGCCCTACGAGCAGTACTTC
>TRBV4-3|TRBJ2-1|-|many
CASSLGQGRYNEQFF
TGTGCCAGCAGCTTGGGGCAGGGGAGGTACAATGAGCAGTTCTTC
>TRBV28|TRBJ2-5|-|-
CASSSPGSGGYQETQYF
TGTGCCAGCAGCTCGCCGGGGTCCGGAGGGTACCAAGAGACCCAGTACTTC
>TRBV11-2|TRBJ1-2|TRBD1|-
CASSFTGGGHGYTF
TGTGCCAGCAGCTTTACAGGGGGGGGCCATGGCTACACCTTC
>TRBV12-3/TRBV12-4|TRBJ2-3|TRBD1|-
CASSHAQGHHTDTQYF
TGTGCCAGCAGCCATGCACAGGGGCATCACACAGATACGCAGTATTTT
>TRBV20-1|TRBJ2-1|-|few
CSVPNEQFF
TGCAGTGTACCGAATGAGCAGTTCTTC
>TRBV6-5|TRBJ1-2|TRBD1|-
CASSPPRQGVQGYTF
TGTGCCAGCAGCCCCCCGAGACAGGGAGTACAAGGCTACACCTTC
>TRBV5-1|TRBJ2-7|-|once
CASSLGGTSPYEQYF
TGCGCCAGCAGCTTGGGCGGGACATCCCCCTACGAGCAGTACTTC
>TRBV3-1|TRBJ2-5|TRBD2|-
CASSRTSGTIGNEQYF
TGTGCCAGCTCCCGGACTAGCGGGACTATAGGGAATGAGCAGTACTTC
>TRBV5-5|TRBJ2-5|-|few
CASSLAGIPQETQYF
TGTGCCAGCAGCTTGGCAGGGATCCCCCAAGAGACCCAGTACTTC
>TRBV19|TRBJ1-2|-|-
CAISESNYGYTF
TGTGCCATCTCAGAGTCTAACTATGGCTACACCTTC
>TRBV20-1|TRBJ2-7|TRBD2|-
CSASNAGESSYEQYF
TGCAGTGCCTCCAACGCGGGGGAGAGCTCCTACGAGCAGTACTTC
>TRBV7-9|TRBJ2-7|-|-
CASSPAGAISEQYF
TGTGCCAGCAGCCCCGCCGGGGCTATAAGCGAGCAGTACTTC
>TRBV14|TRBJ2-7|-|few
CASSQVAPMEQYF
TGTGCCAGCAGCCAAGTGGCCCCTATGGAGCAGTACTTC
>TRBV5-1|TRBJ2-1|-|-
CASSSRPGQNDNEQFF
TGCGCCAGCAGCTCCCGCCCCGGGCAGAATGACAATGAGCAGTTCTTC
>TRBV6-2/TRBV6-3|TRBJ2-1|TRBD2|-
CASSYSIAGGAGFF
TGTGCCAGCAGTTACTCTATCGCGGGAGGGGCCGGGTTCTTC
>TRBV6-4|TRBJ2-3|-|-
CASGPLAATDTQYF
TGTGCCAGCGGCCCTCTAGCAGCAACAGATACGCAGTATTTT
>TRBV5-1|TRBJ2-4|TRBD1|-
CASSSGTARAKNIQYF
TGCGCCAGCAGCTCTGGGACAGCACGGGCCAAAAACATTCAGTACTTC
>TRBV20-1|TRBJ2-1|TRBD2|-
CSARSIKGLADSYNEQFF
TGCAGTGCTAGATCCATAAAGGGACTAGCGGACTCCTACAATGAGCAGTTCTTC
>TRBV5-1|TRBJ2-1|TRBD1|-
CASSAIGTGINNEQFF
TGCGCCAGCAGCGCCATAGGGACAGGAATTAACAATGAGCAGTTCTTC
>TRBV5-1|TRBJ1-6|-|-
CASSLGTGSGHSPLHF
TGCGCCAGCAGCTTGGGGACGGGATCAGGGCATTCACCCCTCCACTTT
>TRBV5-1|TRBJ2-1|-|-
CASSSGTGPYNEKFF
TGCGCCAGCAGCTCCGGGACCGGACCTTACAATGAGAAGTTCTTC
>TRBV20-1|TRBJ2-3|-|-
CSARDSGTDTQYF
TGCAGTGCTAGAGATAGTGGCACAGATACGCAGTATTTT
>TRBV28|TRBJ2-7|-|-
CASSQVGGRRILSSYEQYF
TGTGCCAGCAGCCAAGTCGGAGGCCGAAGAATTCTTAGCTCCTACGAGCAGTACTTC
>TRBV4-1|TRBJ2-1|-|-
CASSQSVRPNEQFF
TGCGCCAGCAGCCAATCGGTTCGGCCGAATGAGCAGTTCTTC
>TRBV30|TRBJ1-5|-|-
CAWSGSGPHNQPQHF
TGTGCCTGGAGTGGGTCGGGACCACACAATCAGCCCCAGCATTTT
>TRBV18|TRBJ1-2|-|-
CASSPDPMRGYTF
TGTGCCAGCTCACCGGACCCTATGCGGGGCTACACCTTC